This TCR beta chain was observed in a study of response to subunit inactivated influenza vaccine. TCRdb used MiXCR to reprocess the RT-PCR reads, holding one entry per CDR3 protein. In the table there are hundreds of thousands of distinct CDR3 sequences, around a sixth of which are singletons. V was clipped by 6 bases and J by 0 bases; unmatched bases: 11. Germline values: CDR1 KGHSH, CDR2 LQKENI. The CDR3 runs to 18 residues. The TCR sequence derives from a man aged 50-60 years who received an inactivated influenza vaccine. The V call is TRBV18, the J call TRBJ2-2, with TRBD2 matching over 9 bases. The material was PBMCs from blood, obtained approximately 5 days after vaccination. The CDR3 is CASSRTPSGNANTGELFF. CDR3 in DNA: TGTGCCAGCTCCCGAACCCCTAGCGGGAACGCGAACACCGGGGAGCTGTTTTTT.